The 27 T cell receptor beta chains reported below all come from one sample, sequenced in a study of CXCR3-negative and CXCR3-positive naive CD8 T cells. TRB cDNA libraries were made by UMI-labeled 5' RACE. TCRdb re-called the 5' RACE reads and shows each CDR3 protein once, DNA omitted. The listing contains some 130,000 distinct CDR3 sequences. Sequencing was performed on naive CXCR3- CD8+ T cells from blood. Stated subset: CD45RO-CCR7+CD27+CD95- naive CD8+ T cells lacking CXCR3 (TNR3-). All receptors come from a human donor in good health. Some clones in this sample may be carry-over from other donors' samples.

V usage is TRBV5-6 and J usage is TRBJ2-5; checking the TCRdb D call of TRBD1 is not possible without DNA. The V gene's germline CDR1 is SGHDT and CDR2 YYEEEE. The CDR3 totals 14 residues. This CDR3 is CASSQGVGQETQYF. Complete variable domain (other parts from reference TRBV5-6 and TRBJ2-5): DAGVTQSPTHLIKTRGQQVTLRCSPKSGHDTVSWYQQALGQGPQFIFQYYEEEERQRGNFPDRFSGHQFPNYSSELNVNALLLGDSALYLCASSQGVGQETQYFGPGTRLLVL.

The genes are TRBV4-1 and TRBJ2-7; TCRdb designates TRBD1, a call that cannot be tested without DNA. The germline CDR1 and CDR2 sequences are MGHRA and YSYEKL. This CDR3 region has 15 residues. The CDR3: CASSQSSGLSYEQYF.

The CDR3 is CASALGLAGIGGDTQYF. This sequence joins TRBV5-1 and TRBJ2-3; TCRdb picks TRBD2, but there is no DNA to check that call. The CDR3 totals 17 residues. Germline CDR1 SGHRS, CDR2 YFSETQ.

The chain has TRBV5-5 and TRBJ2-7; TCRdb outputs TRBD1, but without DNA this stays unchecked. The CDR3 has 14 amino acids. Per germline, CDR1 SGHKS and CDR2 YYEKEE (reference sequence). CDR3 sequence: CASSWGQGADEQYF. Filled out from reference TRBV5-5 and TRBJ2-7, the complete variable domain reads DAGVTQSPTHLIKTRGQQVTLRCSPISGHKSVSWYQQVLGQGPQFIFQYYEKEERGRGNFPDRFSARQFPNYSSELNVNALLLGDSALYLCASSWGQGADEQYFGPGTRLTVT.

This chain connects TRBV15 to TRBJ2-1; the TRBD2 assignment by TCRdb is unverifiable without DNA. CDR1 and CDR2 from the germline V gene are LNHNV and YYDKDF (reference sequence). This CDR3 has 19 amino acids. CDR3 protein: CATSTQRSRTSGYNNEQFF.

The chain uses TRBV23-1 and TRBJ2-7; as DNA is missing, the TRBD2 call by TCRdb cannot be tested. TRBV23-1 is given ORF status, its function remaining uncertain. The CDR3 length is 19 residues. The chain's CDR3 is CASSQSASGGPLCPYEQYF.

This rearrangement joins TRBV11-3 to TRBJ2-1; TCRdb's D gene call, TRBD1, goes unchecked for lack of DNA. CDR1 and CDR2 from the germline V gene are SGHNT and YENEEA. The CDR3 spans 15 residues. The CDR3 sequence: CASSFTGGSYNEQFF.

The chain carries TRBV7-9 and TRBJ2-5; TCRdb proposes TRBD1, but this gene call is untestable without DNA. The CDR3 is 14 amino acids. Germline V gene data show CDR1 as SEHNR and CDR2 as FQNEAQ (reference sequence). The CDR3 spells CASSSGQSKETQYF.

The rearrangement uses TRBV29-1 and TRBJ2-7; TCRdb calls TRBD1, which cannot be checked without DNA. The CDR3 runs to 11 residues. Germline assignment: CDR1 SQVTM and CDR2 ANQGSEA. CDR3 loop: CSVVQGGEQYF.

The genes are TRBV5-1 and TRBJ1-1; the D gene TCRdb calls, TRBD1, cannot be checked with no DNA. Looked up from germline, CDR1 is SGHRS and CDR2 is YFSETQ. This CDR3 has 15 amino acids. The CDR3 protein is CASSLADSPGTEAFF.

The chain recombines TRBV27 with TRBJ2-1; TCRdb's D call, TRBD2, is unchecked because there is no DNA. The CDR3 loop spans 17 amino acids. The germline V gene encodes CDR1 MNHEY and CDR2 SMNVEV (reference sequence). The CDR3 spells CASSLVSGSSSYNEQFF.

This chain joins TRBV23-1 and TRBJ2-2; without DNA, the TCRdb call of TRBD2 cannot be checked. TRBV23-1 is treated as an ORF (open reading frame) with a function not yet certain. The CDR3 is 18 residues long. CDR3 in amino acids: CASSQSSAAGGFTGELFF.

This chain connects TRBV9 to TRBJ2-7; absent DNA, TCRdb's TRBD1 call cannot be checked. The germline V gene encodes CDR1 SGDLS and CDR2 YYNGEE. The CDR3 spans 15 residues. CDR3 amino acids: CASSVRGDTNYEQYF.

The chain couples TRBV7-2 to TRBJ1-3; there is no DNA to check the TCRdb D call of TRBD1. This CDR3 spans 15 amino acids. The germline CDR1 and CDR2 sequences are SGHTA and FQGNSA. CDR3 amino acids: CASSEWGGAGNTIYF.

J is TRBJ1-1 and V is TRBV7-5; there is no DNA to check the TCRdb D call of TRBD1. TRBV7-5 represents a pseudogene. The CDR3 is made up of 19 amino acids. CDR3 region: CISVSEAPSGGRLNTEAFF.

The rearrangement uses TRBV11-2 and TRBJ2-7. Germline V gives CDR1 SGHAT, CDR2 FQNNGV. The CDR3 consists of 14 residues. Here the CDR3 reads CASSLVLNSYEQYF. Full variable domain (missing parts from reference TRBV11-2 and TRBJ2-7): EAGVAQSPRYKIIEKRQSVAFWCNPISGHATLYWYQQILGQGPKLLIQFQNNGVVDDSQLPKDRFSAERLKGVDSTLKIQPAKLEDSAVYLCASSLVLNSYEQYFGPGTRLTVT.

The chain employs TRBV20-1 and TRBJ2-2; absent DNA, TCRdb's TRBD2 call cannot be checked. The CDR3 has 14 residues. Germline V lookup: CDR1 DFQATT, CDR2 SNEGSKA (reference sequence). The CDR3: CSAKPGLNTGELFF.

V usage is TRBV6-2 or TRBV6-3 and J usage is TRBJ1-1. This CDR3 comprises 11 residues. Germline CDR1 reads MNHEY; CDR2 reads SVGEGT. CDR3 residues: CASSYGFEAFF.

J is TRBJ1-5 and V is TRBV20-1. Germline CDR1 reads DFQATT; CDR2 reads SNEGSKA (reference sequence). The CDR3 consists of 13 residues. CDR3 in amino acids: CSATDGANQPQHF.

The J gene is TRBJ1-1, the V gene TRBV12-3 or TRBV12-4. The CDR3 is made up of 12 amino acids. The chain's CDR3 is CASSTEVAEAFF.

The genes are TRBV29-1 and TRBJ1-3. CDR3 length: 12 residues. CDR1 SQVTM and CDR2 ANQGSEA come from the germline V gene. The CDR3 sequence: CSVPSEGNTIYF.

V and J are TRBV2 and TRBJ1-5; TCRdb reports TRBD1, a call that lacks DNA to check it against. The CDR3 loop spans 14 amino acids. The germline CDR1 and CDR2 sequences are SNHLY and FYNNEI. Here the CDR3 reads CASSESPLNQPQHF.

V is TRBV15 and J is TRBJ2-1. The germline CDR1 and CDR2 sequences are LNHNV and YYDKDF (reference sequence). This CDR3 spans 14 amino acids. The CDR3 loop reads CATTDTSSYNEQFF.

The rearrangement uses TRBV28 and TRBJ2-1; the D gene TCRdb calls, TRBD2, cannot be checked with no DNA. The CDR3 length is 15 residues. CDR1 is MDHEN and CDR2 is SYDVKM in the germline V gene. This CDR3 reads CASSIGAGSYNEQFF.

The chain joins TRBV5-5 to TRBJ2-1. CDR1 and CDR2 from the germline V gene are SGHKS and YYEKEE (reference sequence). The CDR3 runs to 12 residues. The CDR3 is CASSPDHNEQFF.

The genes are TRBV12-3 or TRBV12-4 and TRBJ2-4. The CDR3 totals 18 residues. CDR3: CASSTQPPWGLAKNIQYF.

The gene calls are TRBV12-3 or TRBV12-4 and TRBJ1-2. The CDR3 extends over 13 amino acids. The CDR3 is CTSSLGSHYGYTF.